Presented here are 25 T cell receptor beta chains from one specimen sequenced in a study of T cells after yellow fever vaccination. TCRdb called the 5' RACE reads again in MiXCR, with one record for every CDR3 protein. Among roughly 180,000 distinct CDR3 sequences, approximately 6.2% were seen once, and the ten largest hold nearly 3%. This material consisted of CD4+ T cells sorted from PBMCs, taken on the day of the first yellow fever vaccination. These receptors originate from a man younger than 30 who received the YFV17D yellow fever vaccine.

V is TRBV4-1 and J is TRBJ1-6; D remains ambiguous. Germline CDR1 is MGHRA and CDR2 is YSYEKL. The ends were cut back, 2 bases at V and 7 bases at J, with 9 bases in the middle. The CDR3 contains 14 residues. CDR3 bases: TGCGCCAGCAGCCAAAGACTGGGAAATTCACCCCTCCACTTT. Residues: CASSQRLGNSPLHF.

This clonotype was counted at least ten times. The genes are TRBV3-1 and TRBJ1-2; no clear D gene. The CDR3 has 11 residues. Per germline, CDR1 LGHDT and CDR2 YNNKEL (reference sequence). V lost 3 bases and J 5 bases, leaving 4 bases between the germline ends. The chain's CDR3 is CASSQEYGYTF. In DNA form, the CDR3 reads TGTGCCAGCAGCCAGGAGTATGGCTACACCTTC.

This clonotype was counted ten times or more. The rearrangement joins TRBV13 to TRBJ1-5; D gene uncertain. Germline CDR1 reads PRHDT; CDR2 reads FYEKMQ (reference sequence). V dropped 4 bases and J dropped 5 bases, with 9 bases sitting between them. The CDR3 is 13 residues long. CDR3 sequence (DNA): TGTGCCAGCAGCTCGGGCCGGGATCAGCCCCAGCATTTT. This encodes CASSSGRDQPQHF.

This clonotype was counted ten times or more. This rearrangement joins TRBV12-3 or TRBV12-4 to TRBJ2-3; weak D call: TRBD1 (5 bases). This CDR3 contains 14 residues. With 7 bases removed from V and 3 bases from J, the gap between germline ends came to 14 bases. CDR3 in DNA: TGTGCCAGCACCATACAGGTATCGACAGATACGCAGTATTTT. Its translation is CASTIQVSTDTQYF.

In this sample, this clonotype turned up a few times. The CDR3 DNA reads as TGTGCCAGCAGCTGGACTGGGAAAGAGACCCAGTACTTC. It specifies CASSWTGKETQYF. The rearrangement uses TRBV7-2 and TRBJ2-5; maybe TRBD2 (5 bases). The V end was cut by 4 bases, the J end by 3 bases, with 9 bases between. The CDR3 length is 13 residues. CDR1 is SGHTA, CDR2 FQGNSA, per germline.

This chain links TRBV6-5 with TRBJ2-3; 7 bases agree with TRBD1. The CDR3 has 18 amino acids. V shed 6 bases and J 2 bases; nucleotides not matched to a gene: 17. Germline CDR1 and CDR2: MNHEY and SVGAGI. The CDR3 loop is CASSPPPGRQGYTDTQYF. The CDR3 DNA reads TGTGCCAGCAGCCCACCCCCCGGAAGACAGGGATACACAGATACGCAGTATTTT.

V usage is TRBV20-1 and J usage is TRBJ2-1; 9 bases align to TRBD2. Germline values: CDR1 DFQATT, CDR2 SNEGSKA (reference sequence). The CDR3 loop spans 17 amino acids. Trimming at V came to 0 bases and at J to 0 bases, leaving 6 bases not matched to a gene. CDR3 bases: TGCAGTGCTAGAGATAGCGGGGGCACTAGCTCCTACAATGAGCAGTTCTTC. It yields the protein CSARDSGGTSSYNEQFF.

There are many counts of this clonotype. This rearrangement joins TRBV5-1 to TRBJ2-5, with TRBD2 matching over 9 bases. The CDR3 consists of 19 residues. Trimming took 0 bases from V and 5 from J; bases not matched to a gene: 17. Germline-derived CDR1 and CDR2 are SGHRS and YFSETQ. Here the CDR3 reads CASSLALEAGGPTLETQYF. The CDR3 nucleotides read TGCGCCAGCAGCTTGGCACTTGAGGCGGGGGGGCCGACCCTGGAGACCCAGTACTTC.

This clonotype appeared many times. This chain joins TRBV24-1 and TRBJ2-3, with D possibly being TRBD1 or TRBD2 (5 bases each). The germline gives CDR1 KGHDR, CDR2 SFDVKD. The length of the CDR3 is 14 residues. V was trimmed by 4 bases and J by 4 bases, leaving 11 bases between them. CDR3 residues: CATSEPGPADTQYF. As DNA, the CDR3 is TGTGCCACCAGTGAGCCGGGACCCGCAGATACGCAGTATTTT.

There are many counts of this clonotype. V and J are TRBV7-9 and TRBJ2-3, with D perhaps matching TRBD1 (5 bases). The V and J ends lost 5 bases and 3 bases respectively, with 12 bases between them. The CDR3 totals 14 residues. Germline CDR1 is SEHNR and CDR2 is FQNEAQ (reference sequence). As DNA, the CDR3 is TGTGCCAGCAGCCCGTGGGGCTTAACAGATACGCAGTATTTT. It encodes CASSPWGLTDTQYF. The whole variable domain, remainder taken from reference TRBV7-9 and TRBJ2-3, is DTGVSQNPRHKITKRGQNVTFRCDPISEHNRLYWYRQTLGQGPEFLTYFQNEAQLEKSRLLSDRFSAERPKGSFSTLEIQRTEQGDSAMYLCASSPWGLTDTQYFGPGTRLTVL.

This clonotype was counted between two and nine times. The rearrangement links TRBV20-1 to TRBJ1-1; 8 bases agree with TRBD1. The V and J ends lost 0 bases and 1 base, in that order; junction bases with no gene match: 13. The CDR3 covers 18 residues. The germline CDR1 and CDR2 sequences are DFQATT and SNEGSKA (reference sequence). CDR3 nucleotides: TGCAGTGCTAGAGATTTCCAGGGGGCTTTCGGATCGAACACTGAAGCTTTCTTT. Its translation: CSARDFQGAFGSNTEAFF.

This clonotype was counted at least ten times. V and J are TRBV7-8 and TRBJ2-4, with 7 positions matching TRBD1. Germline V lookup: CDR1 SGHVS, CDR2 FQNEAQ. The V gene end was trimmed by 4 bases and the J gene end by 0 bases; junction bases not matched to a gene: 9. The CDR3 runs to 17 residues. In nucleotides, the CDR3 is TGTGCCAGCAGCTCGGGACAGACCAGTTTAGCCAAAAACATTCAGTACTTC. It codes for CASSSGQTSLAKNIQYF.

This clonotype was seen at least ten times. The chain employs TRBV19 and TRBJ2-1, with 10 positions matching TRBD2. The CDR3 has 17 amino acids. J gave up 1 base and V 4 bases, and 7 bases lay outside the gene matches. Germline loops: CDR1 LNHDA, CDR2 SQIVND (reference sequence). In DNA, the CDR3 is TGTGCCAGTAGTAGGTCTAGCGGGGGAGATTCCTACAATGAGCAGTTCTTC. Protein: CASSRSSGGDSYNEQFF.

This clonotype has only a few counts. The chain has TRBV5-1 and TRBJ2-5; TRBD2 agrees at 14 bases. Trimming removed 7 bases from V and 0 bases from J; junction bases left unmatched: 2. Germline lookup yields CDR1 SGHRS and CDR2 YFSETQ. CDR3 length: 15 amino acids. CDR3: CASQTSGGDQETQYF. The CDR3 DNA reads as TGCGCCAGCCAGACTAGCGGGGGGGACCAAGAGACCCAGTACTTC.

The chain is built from TRBV20-1 and TRBJ2-7; D possibly corresponds to TRBD2 (6 bases). CDR3 length equals 13 residues. CDR1 DFQATT and CDR2 SNEGSKA come from the germline V gene (reference sequence). V was clipped by 4 bases and J by 3 bases, with 13 bases between them. The CDR3 region is CSATYGSSYEQYV. The CDR3 DNA follows: TGCAGTGCTACCTACGGGAGCAGCTACGAGCAGTACGTC.

This clonotype has ten or more counts. Mismatch with germline at one junction end may stem from a read error. The rearrangement uses TRBV5-1 and TRBJ2-3; no firm D call. The CDR3 totals 12 residues. Per the germline V gene, CDR1 is SGHRS and CDR2 is YFSETQ. Here the CDR3 DNA reads TGTGCCAGCAGCACTACCACAGATACGCAGTATTTT. Translated: CASSTTTDTQYF.

This clonotype was seen many times. The chain carries TRBV5-5 and TRBJ1-1; 7 nucleotides agree with TRBD1. The germline CDR1 and CDR2 sequences are SGHKS and YYEKEE (reference sequence). V dropped 3 bases and J dropped 3; count of bases not matched to a gene: 5. This CDR3 region has 14 residues. The chain's CDR3 is CASSSNRGHTEAFF. The CDR3, as DNA: TGTGCCAGCAGCTCTAACAGGGGACACACTGAAGCTTTCTTT.

This clonotype has more than one count but fewer than ten. The chain recombines TRBV20-1 with TRBJ2-5; D gene unclear. The length of the CDR3 is 12 residues. In germline, CDR1 is DFQATT, CDR2 SNEGSKA (reference sequence). The V end was cut by 3 bases, the J end by 7 bases, with 12 bases between. CDR3 DNA sequence: TGCAGTGCTAGGTCAGGCGGTTGGACCCAGTACTTC. This codes for CSARSGGWTQYF.

This clonotype occurred many times. The chain links TRBV5-1 to TRBJ2-3; 7 positions agree with TRBD1. The CDR3 has 16 residues. CDR1 and CDR2 from the germline V gene are SGHRS and YFSETQ. The V and J ends lost 4 bases and 0 bases, in that order; junction bases with no gene match: 8. CDR3 amino acids: CASSTPRQGSTDTQYF. CDR3 bases: TGCGCCAGCAGCACGCCTCGACAGGGAAGCACAGATACGCAGTATTTT.

This clonotype was observed a few times. The V call is TRBV5-6, the J call TRBJ2-5; D is perhaps TRBD2 (6 bases). This CDR3 has 15 amino acids. CDR1 is SGHDT, CDR2 YYEEEE, per germline. Between the trimmed V and J ends, which lost 0 bases and 2 bases, there was a span of 11 bases. The CDR3 coding sequence is TGTGCCAGCAGCTTGGTCGGGGGTTGGCAAGAGACCCAGTACTTC. Amino acids: CASSLVGGWQETQYF.

As regards this clonotype: The final CDR3 position lacks the conserved phenylalanine or tryptophan, pointing to a likely read error. The chain employs TRBV27 and TRBJ1-6, with D unclear. Trimming took off 5 bases at V and 11 bases at J, with 10 bases between the two ends. The CDR3 consists of 12 residues. The germline CDR1 and CDR2 sequences are MNHEY and SMNVEV (reference sequence). CDR3 nucleotide sequence: TGTGCCAGCAGTGACTTTGAAACACCCCTCCACATT. Its translation: CASSDFETPLHI.

The V and J genes are TRBV5-4 and TRBJ2-3; D gene unclear. V was pared by 4 bases and J by 2 bases, with 8 bases between. The CDR3 sequence is 13 residues long. CDR1 and CDR2 from the germline V gene are SGHNT and YYREEE (reference sequence). The CDR3 nucleotides read TGTGCCAGCAGCATGGACGTCACAGATACGCAGTATTTT. This translates into CASSMDVTDTQYF. Complete variable domain (other parts from reference TRBV5-4 and TRBJ2-3): ETGVTQSPTHLIKTRGQQVTLRCSSQSGHNTVSWYQQALGQGPQFIFQYYREEENGRGNFPPRFSGLQFPNYSSELNVNALELDDSALYLCASSMDVTDTQYFGPGTRLTVL.

This clonotype has just a few counts. This chain uses TRBV12-3 or TRBV12-4 with TRBJ1-1; TRBD1 matches at 7 bases. V lost 6 bases and J lost 3; bases outside the gene matches: 10. The CDR3 contains 15 residues. The CDR3 nucleotides read TGTGCCAGCAGCAGGGGGGGACGGGCGGACACTGAAGCTTTCTTT. Its translation is CASSRGGRADTEAFF.

The genes are TRBV18 and TRBJ2-5; no reliable D call. Per the germline V gene, CDR1 is KGHSH and CDR2 is LQKENI. This CDR3 is 13 amino acids long. V was trimmed by 6 bases and J by 2 bases, leaving 10 bases between them. CDR3 nucleotides: TGTGCCAGCTCCCGGGCGGAACAAGAGACCCAGTACTTC. This sequence encodes CASSRAEQETQYF.

In this sample, this clonotype turned up many times. This chain connects TRBV12-3 or TRBV12-4 to TRBJ2-1; a possible D gene is TRBD1 (7 bases). The CDR3 is 13 amino acids. Trimming shortened V by 10 bases and J by 9 bases, and 19 bases separated the two germline ends. In DNA form, the CDR3 reads TGTGCCACCGATACCCAGGGGGGCGGTGAGCAGTTCTTC. The encoded protein is CATDTQGGGEQFF.